This T cell receptor beta chain emerged from a study of Ad26.COV2.S vaccination and SARS-CoV-2 variants. Study-level findings and limits: Vaccine and placebo recipients had comparable breadth of non-spike TCRs.

Assay: immunoSEQ multiplex PCR; the TCRdb copy retains only in-frame clones and omits some. The sample lists over 450,000 clones; about nine tenths were seen once. Germline-derived CDR1 and CDR2 are MNHEY and SVGAGI. V lost 0 bases, J lost 6 bases, and 9 bases lay in between. The CDR3 has 15 residues. As regards this clone: Its antigen is not identified.

Stated treatment: roughly 20 received Ad26.COV2.S at low or high dose, single or two shots; 5 received placebo; per-sample allocation not given. Sampling occurred on day 63 after the first vaccine or placebo injection. It was an adult aged 18-55 years in Boston who was the donor. The study used a vaccine consisting of an Ad26 vector that expressed Wuhan-strain SARS-CoV-2 spike. V gene TRBV6-5 combines with J gene TRBJ1-6, with D maybe TRBD1 (5 bases). Sequenced here: peripheral blood, sampled in a trial of Ad26.COV2.S vaccine versus placebo. This receptor was identified in a person aged 18-60 years who received the Ad26.COV2.S COVID-19 vaccine or a placebo. DNA for the CDR3: TGTGCCAGCAGTTACTCGTCAGGGTTTAATTCACCCCTCCACTTT. It translates to CASSYSSGFNSPLHF.